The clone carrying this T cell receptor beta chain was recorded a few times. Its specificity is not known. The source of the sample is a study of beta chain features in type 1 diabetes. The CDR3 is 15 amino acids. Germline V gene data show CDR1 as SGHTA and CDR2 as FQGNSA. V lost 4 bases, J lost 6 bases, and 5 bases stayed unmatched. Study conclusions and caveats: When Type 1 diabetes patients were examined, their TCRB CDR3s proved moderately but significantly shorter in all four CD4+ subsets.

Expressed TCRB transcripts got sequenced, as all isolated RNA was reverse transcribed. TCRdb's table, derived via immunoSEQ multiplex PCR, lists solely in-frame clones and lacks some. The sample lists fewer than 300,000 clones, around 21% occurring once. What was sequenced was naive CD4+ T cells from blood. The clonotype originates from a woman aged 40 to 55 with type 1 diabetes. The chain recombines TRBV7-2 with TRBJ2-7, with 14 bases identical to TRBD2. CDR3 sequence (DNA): TGTGCCAGCAGCTCGTGGACTAGCGGGGGGTTCGAGCAGTACTTC. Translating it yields CASSSWTSGGFEQYF.